This TCR beta chain was sequenced for a study of T cell repertoires in cytomegalovirus infection. MiXCR, applied by TCRdb to the reads, yields one record per CDR3 protein. Of 200,000 or so distinct CDR3 sequences listed, about 38% are singletons. From germline, CDR1 is KGHSH and CDR2 LQKENI. This CDR3 contains 15 residues. The V gene lost 3 bases and the J gene lost 4 bases, with 15 bases spanning the gap. About this clonotype itself: Its cognate antigen is unknown.

Findings of the study overall: Within the response measured ex vivo, HLA-C-restricted CMV-specific TCR beta clonotypes were dominant. Summed frequency of public TCR beta families distinguished CMV carriers with the relevant HLA.

This TCR came from a human donor in good health (CMV status not recorded). Some clones in this sample may be carry-over from other donors' samples. The chain is built from TRBV18 and TRBJ1-1; D is undetermined. The specimen comprised CD8+ T cells from cultured PBMCs, sampled from culture after CMV antigen stimulation. This chain's CDR3 is CASSPGTKLGTEAFF. CDR3 nucleotide sequence: TGTGCCAGCTCACCGGGAACGAAGTTGGGCACTGAAGCTTTCTTT.